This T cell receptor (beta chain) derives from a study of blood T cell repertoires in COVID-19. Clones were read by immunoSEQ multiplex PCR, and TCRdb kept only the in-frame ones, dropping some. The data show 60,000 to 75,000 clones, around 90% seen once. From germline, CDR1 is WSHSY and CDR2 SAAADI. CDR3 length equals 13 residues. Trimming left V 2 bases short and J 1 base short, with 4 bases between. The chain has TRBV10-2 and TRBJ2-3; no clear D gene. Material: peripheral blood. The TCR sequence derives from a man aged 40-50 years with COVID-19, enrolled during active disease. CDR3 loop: CASSEPGTDTQYF. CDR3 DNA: TGCGCCAGCAGTGAGCCGGGCACAGATACGCAGTATTTT.